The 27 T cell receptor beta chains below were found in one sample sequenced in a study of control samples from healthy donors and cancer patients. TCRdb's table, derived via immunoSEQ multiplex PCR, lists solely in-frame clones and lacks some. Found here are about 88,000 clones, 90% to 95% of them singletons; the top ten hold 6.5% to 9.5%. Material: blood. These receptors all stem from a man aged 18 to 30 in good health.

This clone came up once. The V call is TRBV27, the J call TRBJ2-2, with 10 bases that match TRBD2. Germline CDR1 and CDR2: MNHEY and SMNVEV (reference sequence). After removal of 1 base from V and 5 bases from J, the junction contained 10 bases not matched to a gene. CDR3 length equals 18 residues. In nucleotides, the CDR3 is TGTGCCAGCAGTTTATTATGGCTAGCGGGAGTTCGGACCGGGGAGCTGTTTTTT. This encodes CASSLLWLAGVRTGELFF.

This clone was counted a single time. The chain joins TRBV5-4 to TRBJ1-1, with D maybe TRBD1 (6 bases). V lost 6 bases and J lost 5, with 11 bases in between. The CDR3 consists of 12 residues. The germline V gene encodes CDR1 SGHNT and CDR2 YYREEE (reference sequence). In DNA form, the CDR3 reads TGTGCCAGCACACAGGGTCGAACTGAAGCTTTCTTT. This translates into CASTQGRTEAFF.

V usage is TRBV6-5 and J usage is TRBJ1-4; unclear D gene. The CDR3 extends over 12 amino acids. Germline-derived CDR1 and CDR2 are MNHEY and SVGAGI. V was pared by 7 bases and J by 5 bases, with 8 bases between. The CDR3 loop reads CASNQLNEKLFF. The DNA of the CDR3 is TGTGCCAGCAACCAACTAAATGAAAAACTGTTTTTT.

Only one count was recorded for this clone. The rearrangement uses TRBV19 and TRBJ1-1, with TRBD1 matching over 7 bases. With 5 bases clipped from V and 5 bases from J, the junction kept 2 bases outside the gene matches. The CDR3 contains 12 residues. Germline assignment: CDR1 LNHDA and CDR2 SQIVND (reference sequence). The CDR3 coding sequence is TGTGCCAGTAGTGACAGGGCAACTGAAGCTTTCTTT. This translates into CASSDRATEAFF.

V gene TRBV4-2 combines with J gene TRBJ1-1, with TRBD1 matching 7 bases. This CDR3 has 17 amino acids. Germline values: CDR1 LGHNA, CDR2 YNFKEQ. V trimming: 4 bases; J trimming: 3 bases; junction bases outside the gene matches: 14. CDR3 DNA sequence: TGTGCCAGCAGCCGGCCTTTGGGGGGACAGTGGGACACTGAAGCTTTCTTT. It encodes CASSRPLGGQWDTEAFF.

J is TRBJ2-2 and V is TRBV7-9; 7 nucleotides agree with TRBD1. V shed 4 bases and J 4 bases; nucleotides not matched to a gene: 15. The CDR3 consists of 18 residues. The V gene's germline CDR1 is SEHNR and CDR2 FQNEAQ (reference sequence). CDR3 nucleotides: TGTGCCAGCAGCTATCTTACAGGGGCGTTCGATGGCACCGGGGAGCTGTTTTTT. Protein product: CASSYLTGAFDGTGELFF.

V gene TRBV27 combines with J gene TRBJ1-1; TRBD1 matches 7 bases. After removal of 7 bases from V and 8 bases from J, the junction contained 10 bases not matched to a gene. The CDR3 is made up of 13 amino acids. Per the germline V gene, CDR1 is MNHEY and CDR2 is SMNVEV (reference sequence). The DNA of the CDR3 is TGTGCCAGCATTGACCCTCGGGACAGAGAAGCTTTCTTT. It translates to CASIDPRDREAFF.

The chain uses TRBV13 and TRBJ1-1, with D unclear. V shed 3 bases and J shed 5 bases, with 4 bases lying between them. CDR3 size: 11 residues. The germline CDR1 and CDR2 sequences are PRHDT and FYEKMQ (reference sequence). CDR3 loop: CASSFGTEAFF. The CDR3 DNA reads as TGTGCCAGCAGCTTTGGGACTGAAGCTTTCTTT.

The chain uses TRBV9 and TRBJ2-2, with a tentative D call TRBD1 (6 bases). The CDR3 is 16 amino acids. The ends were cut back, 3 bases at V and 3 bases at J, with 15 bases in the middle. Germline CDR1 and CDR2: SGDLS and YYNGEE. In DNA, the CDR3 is TGTGCCAGCAGCGGCAGTCTACAGGGACACACCGGGGAGCTGTTTTTT. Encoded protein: CASSGSLQGHTGELFF.

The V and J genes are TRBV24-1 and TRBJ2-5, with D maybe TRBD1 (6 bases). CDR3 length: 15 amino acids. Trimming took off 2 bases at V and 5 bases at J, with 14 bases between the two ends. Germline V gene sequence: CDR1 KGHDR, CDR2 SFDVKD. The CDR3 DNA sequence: TGTGCCACCAGTGATTCCCAGGGGCTCTGGGAGACCCAGTACTTC. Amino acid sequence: CATSDSQGLWETQYF.

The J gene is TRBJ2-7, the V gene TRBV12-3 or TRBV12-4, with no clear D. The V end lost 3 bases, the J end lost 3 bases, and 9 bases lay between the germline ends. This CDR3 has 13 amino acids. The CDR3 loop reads CASSFGQYYEQYF. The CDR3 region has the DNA TGTGCCAGCAGTTTTGGGCAGTACTACGAGCAGTACTTC.

DNA for the CDR3: TGTGCCAGAAGCTTGGCCTTGGCAGGGGGCCATCCCCCAAAAATAAACATTCAGTACTTC. It translates to CARSLALAGGHPPKINIQYF. The chain recombines TRBV5-3 with TRBJ2-4; the match to TRBD1 covers 8 bases. TRBV5-3 is designated an ORF whose function remains uncertain. J gave up 6 bases and V 0 bases, and 20 bases lay outside the gene matches. The CDR3 is made up of 20 amino acids.

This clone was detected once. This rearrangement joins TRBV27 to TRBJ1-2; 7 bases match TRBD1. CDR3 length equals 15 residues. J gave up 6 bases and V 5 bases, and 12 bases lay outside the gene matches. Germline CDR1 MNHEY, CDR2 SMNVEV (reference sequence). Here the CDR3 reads CASSTRQGDIHGYTF. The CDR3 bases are TGTGCCAGCAGTACCAGACAGGGTGACATCCATGGCTACACCTTC.

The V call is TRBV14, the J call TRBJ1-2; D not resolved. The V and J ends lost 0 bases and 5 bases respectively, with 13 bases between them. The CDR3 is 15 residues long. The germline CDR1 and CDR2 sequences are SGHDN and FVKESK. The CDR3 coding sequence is TGTGCCAGCAGCCAAGATGCTCCCGGTTTTTATGGCTACACCTTC. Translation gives CASSQDAPGFYGYTF.

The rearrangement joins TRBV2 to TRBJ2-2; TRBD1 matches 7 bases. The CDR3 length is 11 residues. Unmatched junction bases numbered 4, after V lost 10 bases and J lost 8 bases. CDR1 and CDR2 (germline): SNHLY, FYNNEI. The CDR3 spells CATDRAGELFF. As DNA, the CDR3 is TGTGCCACCGACAGGGCGGGGGAGCTGTTTTTT. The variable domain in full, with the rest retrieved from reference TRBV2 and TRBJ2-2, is EPEVTQTPSHQVTQMGQEVILRCVPISNHLYFYWYRQILGQKVEFLVSFYNNEISEKSEIFDDQFSVERPDGSNFTLKIRSTKLEDSAMYFCATDRAGELFFGEGSRLTVL.

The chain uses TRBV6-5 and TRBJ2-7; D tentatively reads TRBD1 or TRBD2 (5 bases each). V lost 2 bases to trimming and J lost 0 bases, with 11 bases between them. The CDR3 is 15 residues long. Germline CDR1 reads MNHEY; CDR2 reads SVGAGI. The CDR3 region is CASSYVGDGSYEQYF. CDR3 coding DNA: TGTGCCAGCAGTTACGTCGGGGACGGCTCCTACGAGCAGTACTTC.

This chain's CDR3 is CATSDLLKTANTGELFF. CDR3 nucleotide sequence: TGTGCCACCAGTGATTTGCTTAAGACAGCGAACACCGGGGAGCTGTTTTTT. The rearrangement uses TRBV24-1 and TRBJ2-2; perhaps TRBD1 as D (5 bases). This CDR3 is built from 17 residues. Germline lookup yields CDR1 KGHDR and CDR2 SFDVKD. Trimming took 0 bases from V and 0 from J, leaving 10 bases between them.

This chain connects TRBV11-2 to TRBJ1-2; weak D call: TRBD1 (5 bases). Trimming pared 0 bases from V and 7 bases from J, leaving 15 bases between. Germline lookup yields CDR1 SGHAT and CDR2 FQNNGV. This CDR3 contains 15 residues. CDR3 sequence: CASSLDGAGYGGYTF. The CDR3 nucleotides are TGTGCCAGCAGCTTAGATGGGGCAGGATACGGTGGCTACACCTTC.

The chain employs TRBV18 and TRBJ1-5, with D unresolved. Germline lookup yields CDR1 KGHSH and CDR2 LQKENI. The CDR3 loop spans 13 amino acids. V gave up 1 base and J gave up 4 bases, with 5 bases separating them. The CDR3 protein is CASSPRANQPQHF. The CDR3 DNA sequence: TGTGCCAGCTCACCACGCGCGAATCAGCCCCAGCATTTT.

DNA of the CDR3: TGTGCCAGCAGTGACTACAGGGACCTAGTTTACTATGGCTACACCTTC. Residues: CASSDYRDLVYYGYTF. The V and J genes are TRBV6-1 and TRBJ1-2; D possibly corresponds to TRBD1 (6 bases). Germline V gene data show CDR1 as MNHNS and CDR2 as SASEGT. This CDR3 spans 16 amino acids. V lost 3 bases, J lost 3 bases, and 17 bases lay in between.

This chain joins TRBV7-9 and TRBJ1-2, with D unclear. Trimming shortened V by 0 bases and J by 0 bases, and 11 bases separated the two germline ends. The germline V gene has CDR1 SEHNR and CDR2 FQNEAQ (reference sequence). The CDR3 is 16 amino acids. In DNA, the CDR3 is TGTGCCAGCAGCTTAGCTAGGGCAGCTTCTAACTATGGCTACACCTTC. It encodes CASSLARAASNYGYTF.

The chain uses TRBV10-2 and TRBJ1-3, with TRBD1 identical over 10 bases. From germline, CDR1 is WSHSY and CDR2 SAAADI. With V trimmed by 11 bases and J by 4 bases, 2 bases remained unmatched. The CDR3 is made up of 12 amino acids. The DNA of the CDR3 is TGCGCCGACAGGGGGCGCGGAAACACCATATATTTT. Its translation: CADRGRGNTIYF.

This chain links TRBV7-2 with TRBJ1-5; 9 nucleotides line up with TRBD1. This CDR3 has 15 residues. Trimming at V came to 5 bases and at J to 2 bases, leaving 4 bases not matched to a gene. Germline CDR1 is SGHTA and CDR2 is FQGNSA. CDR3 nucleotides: TGTGCCAGCAGCCCCAGGACAGGGGGCAATCAGCCCCAGCATTTT. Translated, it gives CASSPRTGGNQPQHF. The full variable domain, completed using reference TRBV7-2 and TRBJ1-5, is GAGVSQSPSNKVTEKGKDVELRCDPISGHTALYWYRQSLGQGLEFLIYFQGNSAPDKSGLPSDRFSAERTGGSVSTLTIQRTQQEDSAVYLCASSPRTGGNQPQHFGDGTRLSIL.

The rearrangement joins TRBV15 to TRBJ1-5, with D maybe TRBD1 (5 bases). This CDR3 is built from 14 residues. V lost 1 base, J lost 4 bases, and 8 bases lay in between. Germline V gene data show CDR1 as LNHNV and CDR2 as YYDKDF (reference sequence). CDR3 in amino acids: CATSRGTLNQPQHF. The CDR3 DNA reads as TGTGCCACCAGCAGAGGGACACTGAATCAGCCCCAGCATTTT.

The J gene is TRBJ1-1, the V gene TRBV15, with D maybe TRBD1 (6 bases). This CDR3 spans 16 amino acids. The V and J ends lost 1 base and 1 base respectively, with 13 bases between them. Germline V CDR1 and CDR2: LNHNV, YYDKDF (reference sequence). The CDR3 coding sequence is TGTGCCACCAGCAGAGTACAGGGAGACCAGAACACTGAAGCTTTCTTT. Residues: CATSRVQGDQNTEAFF.

The CDR3 spells CASMRSGSTDTQYF. The CDR3 region has the DNA TGTGCCAGCATGCGGAGCGGTAGCACAGATACGCAGTATTTT. The chain has TRBV27 and TRBJ2-3; D might be TRBD2 (5 bases). Trimming shortened V by 7 bases and J by 0 bases, and 11 bases separated the two germline ends. This CDR3 comprises 14 residues. Germline CDR1 reads MNHEY; CDR2 reads SMNVEV (reference sequence).

This CDR3 is CAISEGWGAWSPLHF. In DNA form, the CDR3 reads TGTGCCATCAGTGAGGGTTGGGGGGCTTGGTCACCCCTCCACTTT. This rearrangement joins TRBV10-3 to TRBJ1-6; the D gene is possibly TRBD1 (6 bases). V lost 2 bases to trimming and J lost 10 bases, with 15 bases between them. From germline, CDR1 is ENHRY and CDR2 SYGVKD. CDR3 length equals 15 residues.